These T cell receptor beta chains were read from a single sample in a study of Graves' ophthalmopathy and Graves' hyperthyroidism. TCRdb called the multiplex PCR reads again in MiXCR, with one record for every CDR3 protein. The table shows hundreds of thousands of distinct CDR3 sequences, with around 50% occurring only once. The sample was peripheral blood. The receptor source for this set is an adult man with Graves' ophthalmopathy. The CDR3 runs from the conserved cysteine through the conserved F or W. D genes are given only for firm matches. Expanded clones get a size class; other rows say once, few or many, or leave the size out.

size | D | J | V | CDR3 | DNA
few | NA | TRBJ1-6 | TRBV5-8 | CASSFRLDNSPLHF | TGTGCCAGCAGCTTTAGGCTTGATAATTCACCCCTCCACTTT
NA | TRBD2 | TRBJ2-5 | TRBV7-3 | CASSRTSGRGETQYF | TGTGCCAGCAGTAGGACTAGCGGGAGAGGAGAGACCCAGTACTTC
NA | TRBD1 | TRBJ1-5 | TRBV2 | CASRPQGLGQPQHF | TGTGCCAGCAGGCCACAGGGGTTAGGGCAGCCCCAGCATTTT
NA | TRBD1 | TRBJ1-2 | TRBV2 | CATTRDRENYGYTF | TGTGCCACCACCCGGGACAGGGAAAACTATGGCTACACCTTC
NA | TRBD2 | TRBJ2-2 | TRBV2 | CASSAHGGTGELFF | TGTGCCAGCAGTGCGCACGGGGGGACCGGGGAGCTGTTTTTT
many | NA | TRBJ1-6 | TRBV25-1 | CASSEFWGTPDSPLHF | TGTGCCAGCAGTGAATTTTGGGGGACCCCGGATTCACCCCTCCACTTT
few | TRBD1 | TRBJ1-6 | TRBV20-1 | CSAREDGGTGWSPLHF | TGCAGTGCTAGAGAGGATGGAGGGACAGGATGGTCACCCCTCCACTTT
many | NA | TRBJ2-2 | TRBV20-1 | CSASPRDQGTGELFF | TGCAGTGCTAGTCCCCGGGATCAGGGGACCGGGGAGCTGTTTTTT
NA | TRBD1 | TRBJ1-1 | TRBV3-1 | CASSQKAGGSTEAFF | TGTGCCAGCAGCCAAAAAGCAGGGGGCTCGACTGAAGCTTTCTTT
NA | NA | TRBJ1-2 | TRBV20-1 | CSAETSPGGYTF | TGCAGTGCCGAGACAAGTCCGGGGGGCTACACCTTC
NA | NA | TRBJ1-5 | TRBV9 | CASSVEDSRNQPQHF | TGTGCCAGCAGCGTAGAGGACAGTCGCAATCAGCCCCAGCATTTT
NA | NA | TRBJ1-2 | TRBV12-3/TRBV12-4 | CASSTTGRNYGYTF | TGTGCCAGCAGTACAACAGGGCGTAACTATGGCTACACCTTC
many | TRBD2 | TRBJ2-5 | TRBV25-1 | CASSEYWTSADQETQYF | TGTGCCAGCAGTGAATACTGGACTAGCGCCGACCAAGAGACCCAGTACTTC
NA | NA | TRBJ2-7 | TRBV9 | CASSYRPSAYEQYF | TGTGCCAGCAGCTACCGGCCGTCAGCCTACGAGCAGTACTTC
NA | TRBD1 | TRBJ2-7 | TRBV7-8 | CASSITGALYEQYF | TGTGCCAGCAGCATAACAGGGGCTCTCTACGAGCAGTACTTC
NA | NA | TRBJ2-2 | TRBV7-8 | CASSLSLGSNGAGELFF | TGTGCCAGCAGCTTATCCCTGGGTAGTAACGGGGCCGGGGAGCTGTTTTTT
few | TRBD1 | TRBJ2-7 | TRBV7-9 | CASSLASQGDEQYF | TGTGCCAGCAGCTTAGCGAGTCAGGGGGACGAGCAGTACTTC
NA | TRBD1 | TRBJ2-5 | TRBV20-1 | CSATRYRGIQETQYF | TGCAGTGCCACCCGATACAGGGGGATTCAAGAGACCCAGTACTTC
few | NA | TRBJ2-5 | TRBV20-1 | CSATDPAREAETQYF | TGCAGTGCAACCGATCCTGCCAGGGAGGCAGAGACCCAGTACTTC
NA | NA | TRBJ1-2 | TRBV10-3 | CAISDSWEGSYGHTF | TGTGCCATCAGTGATTCTTGGGAGGGGAGCTATGGCCACACCTTC
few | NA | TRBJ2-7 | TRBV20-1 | CSARENRRGSYEQYF | TGCAGTGCTAGAGAGAATAGGCGGGGCTCCTACGAGCAGTACTTC
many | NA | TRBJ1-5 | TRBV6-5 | CASSYKRDQPQHF | TGTGCCAGCAGTTACAAGAGGGACCAGCCCCAGCATTTT
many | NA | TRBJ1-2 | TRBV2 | CASSGLRGSGYTF | TGTGCCAGCAGTGGGTTGAGGGGAAGTGGCTACACCTTC
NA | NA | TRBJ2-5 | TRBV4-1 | CASSQTGNQETQYF | TGCGCCAGCAGCCAAACGGGGAACCAAGAGACCCAGTACTTC
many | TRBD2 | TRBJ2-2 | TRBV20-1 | CSASSPSGNTGELFF | TGCAGTGCTAGTTCGCCTAGCGGGAACACCGGGGAGCTGTTTTTT
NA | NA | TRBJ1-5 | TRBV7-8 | CASRGSGIYQPQHF | TGTGCCAGCAGAGGGTCGGGGATCTATCAGCCCCAGCATTTT
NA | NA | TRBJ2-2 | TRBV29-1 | CSVDGGGGELFF | TGCAGCGTGGACGGAGGGGGGGGGGAGCTGTTTTTT
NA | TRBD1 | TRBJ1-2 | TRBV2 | CASREDRGPNYGYTF | TGTGCCAGCAGAGAGGACAGGGGACCTAACTATGGCTACACCTTC
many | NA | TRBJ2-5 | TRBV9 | CASSVGQGETQYF | TGTGCCAGCAGCGTAGGGCAGGGGGAGACCCAGTACTTC
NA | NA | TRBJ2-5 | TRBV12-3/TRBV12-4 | CASTDSQRRETQYF | TGTGCCAGCACCGACTCCCAAAGGAGAGAGACCCAGTACTTC
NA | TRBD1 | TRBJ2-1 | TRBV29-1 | CSVSTDRLNEQFF | TGCAGCGTATCGACGGACAGGCTGAATGAGCAGTTCTTC
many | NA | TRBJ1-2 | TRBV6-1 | CASSESETGNYGYTF | TGTGCCAGCAGTGAATCAGAAACAGGGAACTATGGCTACACCTTC
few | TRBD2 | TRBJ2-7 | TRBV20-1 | CSATAGGLLPEQYF | TGCAGTGCTACAGCGGGGGGGCTTCTCCCCGAGCAGTACTTC
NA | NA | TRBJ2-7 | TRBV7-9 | CASSLRSSHEQYF | TGTGCCAGCAGCTTGCGTTCCTCGCACGAGCAGTACTTC
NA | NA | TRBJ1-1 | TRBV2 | CASSDKVTREYTEAFF | TGTGCCAGCAGTGATAAAGTGACGAGAGAATACACTGAAGCTTTCTTT
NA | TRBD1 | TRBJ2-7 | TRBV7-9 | CASSLALDRVGTSYEQYF | TGTGCCAGCAGCTTAGCCCTGGACAGGGTAGGGACCTCCTACGAGCAGTACTTC
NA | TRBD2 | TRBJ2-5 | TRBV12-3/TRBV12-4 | CASRTSGQETQYF | TGTGCCAGCAGGACTAGCGGGCAAGAGACCCAGTACTTC
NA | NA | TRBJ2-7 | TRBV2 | CASSGSGWHEQYF | TGTGCCAGCAGTGGATCAGGGTGGCACGAGCAGTACTTC
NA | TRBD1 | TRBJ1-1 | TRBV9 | CASSGRDRAISREAFF | TGTGCCAGCAGCGGCCGGGACAGGGCTATTTCCCGTGAAGCTTTCTTT
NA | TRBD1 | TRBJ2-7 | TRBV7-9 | CASSLNGQGGHEQYF | TGTGCCAGCAGCCTAAATGGACAGGGAGGCCACGAGCAGTACTTC
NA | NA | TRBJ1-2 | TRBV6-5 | CASSYSRGGDYGYTF | TGTGCCAGCAGTTACTCAAGGGGAGGGGACTATGGCTACACCTTC
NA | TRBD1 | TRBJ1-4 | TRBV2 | CASSLEGGVVEKLFF | TGCGCCAGCAGCTTGGAAGGGGGCGTAGTTGAAAAACTGTTTTTT
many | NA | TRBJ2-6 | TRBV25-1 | CASSAGANVLTF | TGTGCCAGCAGTGCTGGGGCCAACGTCCTGACTTTC
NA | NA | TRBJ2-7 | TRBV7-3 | CASSLKVGSSLESYEQYF | TGTGCCAGCAGCTTGAAGGTTGGGTCTAGCCTCGAAAGCTACGAGCAGTACTTC
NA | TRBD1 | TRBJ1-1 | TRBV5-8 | CASSKGQMNTEAFF | TGTGCCAGCAGCAAGGGACAGATGAACACTGAAGCTTTCTTT
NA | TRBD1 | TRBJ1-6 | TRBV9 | CASSDGGRTGVSSPLHF | TGTGCCAGCAGTGACGGGGGACGGACAGGGGTTAGTTCACCCCTCCACTTT
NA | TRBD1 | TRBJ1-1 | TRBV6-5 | CASRDRGGNTEAFF | TGTGCCAGCAGAGACAGGGGAGGGAACACTGAAGCTTTCTTT
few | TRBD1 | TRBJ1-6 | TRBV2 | CASRVLRTGGRVNSPLHF | TGTGCCAGCAGGGTCCTAAGGACAGGAGGCCGTGTGAATTCACCCCTCCACTTT
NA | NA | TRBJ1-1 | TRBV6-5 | CASSRFLNTEAFF | TGTGCCAGCAGTAGATTTTTGAACACTGAAGCTTTCTTT
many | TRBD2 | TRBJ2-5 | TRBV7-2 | CATRTSGGQETQYF | TGTGCCACCCGTACTAGCGGGGGACAAGAGACCCAGTACTTC